Below are 32 T cell receptor beta chains sequenced from a single sample in a study of T cells after yellow fever vaccination. TCRdb called the 5' RACE reads again in MiXCR, with one record for every CDR3 protein. The data show 450,000 to 550,000 distinct CDR3 sequences, about a fifth seen once. The sample consisted of PBMCs, taken roughly 20 days after the first yellow fever vaccination. Receptors originate from a man aged 18 to 30 who received the YFV17D yellow fever vaccine.

This chain uses TRBV6-1 with TRBJ1-1; D gene uncertain. The germline V and J ends were trimmed by 1 base and 3 bases, with 9 bases remaining between them. Germline CDR1 is MNHNS and CDR2 is SASEGT. The CDR3 covers 14 residues. The CDR3 region is CASSEVGLYTEAFF. For the CDR3, the DNA is TGTGCCAGCAGTGAAGTAGGGTTGTACACTGAAGCTTTCTTT.

This clonotype was counted a few times. The V call is TRBV6-2 or TRBV6-3, the J call TRBJ1-5, with a possible D match to TRBD1 (6 bases). Trimming cost V 5 bases and J 3 bases, with 11 bases left between them. This CDR3 comprises 14 residues. Germline CDR1 and CDR2: MNHEY and SVGEGT. In DNA form, the CDR3 reads TGTGCCAGCAGTCCCGGGACACTCAATCAGCCCCAGCATTTT. Amino acids: CASSPGTLNQPQHF.

The chain couples TRBV2 to TRBJ1-5; no firm D call. Germline loops: CDR1 SNHLY, CDR2 FYNNEI. Between the trimmed V and J ends, which lost 8 bases and 5 bases, there was a span of 10 bases. The CDR3 runs 12 residues. DNA for the CDR3: TGTGCCAGCGGAGTGGGCCATCAGCCCCAGCATTTT. Protein sequence: CASGVGHQPQHF.

This clonotype was seen a handful of times. The gene calls are TRBV5-5 and TRBJ2-7; 11 nucleotides line up with TRBD1. Trimming took 2 bases from V and 2 from J; bases not matched to a gene: 3. The CDR3 loop spans 15 amino acids. Germline CDR1 and CDR2: SGHKS and YYEKEE (reference sequence). CDR3 residues: CASSFSGQGAYEQYV. CDR3 in DNA: TGTGCCAGCAGCTTCTCGGGACAGGGGGCCTACGAGCAGTACGTC.

V usage is TRBV6-1 and J usage is TRBJ2-3; 11 positions agree with TRBD2. With 8 bases clipped from V and 1 base from J, the junction kept 2 bases outside the gene matches. CDR1 and CDR2 (germline): MNHNS, SASEGT. The CDR3 totals 14 residues. Written as DNA, the CDR3 is TGTGCCAGCTGGACTAGCGGGCGCACAGATACGCAGTATTTT. Its protein product is CASWTSGRTDTQYF.

There are a few counts of this clonotype. The chain links TRBV5-5 to TRBJ1-5; D is ambiguous. The V end was cut by 0 bases, the J end by 12 bases, with 16 bases between. The CDR3 length is 14 residues. Looked up from germline, CDR1 is SGHKS and CDR2 is YYEKEE (reference sequence). The CDR3 region is CASSLVQSDVYQHF. The CDR3 bases are TGTGCCAGCAGCTTGGTACAGTCGGATGTGTACCAGCATTTT.

This clonotype was found a few times. The rearrangement joins TRBV7-3 to TRBJ2-5; 8 bases align to TRBD1. The CDR3 runs to 15 residues. The germline gives CDR1 SGHTA, CDR2 FQGTGA. V shed 5 bases and J 4 bases; nucleotides not matched to a gene: 9. The CDR3 loop is CASSPSRTGPETQYF. The CDR3, as DNA: TGTGCCAGCAGCCCATCCCGGACAGGGCCAGAGACCCAGTACTTC.

The rearrangement links TRBV5-5 to TRBJ2-7, with 8 bases aligning to TRBD1. With 7 bases clipped from V and 3 bases from J, the junction kept 6 bases outside the gene matches. The CDR3 covers 13 residues. CDR1 and CDR2 (germline): SGHKS, YYEKEE (reference sequence). The CDR3 region has the DNA TGTGCCAGCGGCAGGGGGCTTCACTACGAGCAGTACTTC. It is translated as CASGRGLHYEQYF.

This clonotype showed up many times. The V gene is TRBV6-1, the J gene TRBJ1-3; D may be TRBD1 (5 bases). The V gene lost 11 bases and the J gene lost 2 bases, with 13 bases spanning the gap. This CDR3 has 13 residues. The germline V gene encodes CDR1 MNHNS and CDR2 SASEGT. CDR3 in DNA: TGTGCCGGGAGTGCAGGGCCTGGAAACACCATATATTTT. Translation gives CAGSAGPGNTIYF.

The CDR3 nucleotides read TGTGCCAGCAGTCTTGGACAGCTAACTAATGAAAAACTGTTTTTT. It specifies CASSLGQLTNEKLFF. The chain links TRBV5-8 to TRBJ1-4, with D possibly TRBD1 on 6 matching bases. This CDR3 has 15 amino acids. Trimming stripped 5 bases from V and 1 base from J, with 12 bases between. Germline loops: CDR1 SGHTS, CDR2 YDEGEE.

This clonotype was seen a few times. The chain links TRBV7-3 to TRBJ2-3, with a tentative D call TRBD2 (5 bases). V was shortened by 4 bases and J by 0 bases, with 14 bases between the two germline ends. CDR3 length: 16 residues. The germline V gene has CDR1 SGHTA and CDR2 FQGTGA. The CDR3, as DNA: TGTGCCAGCAGCTCCACTAGGGCTACTAGCACAGATACGCAGTATTTT. The encoded protein is CASSSTRATSTDTQYF. The full variable domain, in which reference TRBV7-3 and TRBJ2-3 provide the parts outside the CDR3, is GAGVSQTPSNKVTEKGKYVELRCDPISGHTALYWYRQSLGQGPEFLIYFQGTGAADDSGLPNDRFFAVRPEGSVSTLKIQRTERGDSAVYLCASSSTRATSTDTQYFGPGTRLTVL.

This clonotype appeared a few times. This chain joins TRBV9 and TRBJ2-1; TRBD2 aligns across 10 bases. V was clipped by 7 bases and J by 7 bases; unmatched bases: 2. This CDR3 contains 12 residues. Germline lookup yields CDR1 SGDLS and CDR2 YYNGEE. The CDR3 here is CASGLAVNEQFF. The CDR3 nucleotides are TGTGCCAGCGGACTAGCGGTAAATGAGCAGTTCTTC.

This clonotype was recorded at least ten times. The genes are TRBV5-1 and TRBJ1-2; no reliable D call. V was cut by 2 bases and J by 6 bases, with 11 bases left in between. Germline CDR1 reads SGHRS; CDR2 reads YFSETQ. This CDR3 contains 13 residues. The DNA of the CDR3 is TGCGCCAGCAGCTTAGGTCTTGAGGATGGCTACACCTTC. Translation gives CASSLGLEDGYTF.

This clonotype was seen more than once but under ten times. The chain couples TRBV29-1 to TRBJ2-3, with D possibly matching TRBD1 (5 bases). CDR3 length: 13 residues. Germline V CDR1 and CDR2: SQVTM, ANQGSEA. V was cut by 3 bases and J by 4 bases, with 11 bases left in between. The CDR3 DNA reads as TGCAGCGTTGAGGATAGGGGTCCAGATACGCAGTATTTT. This translates into CSVEDRGPDTQYF.

This clonotype came up a few times. The V gene is TRBV24-1, the J gene TRBJ2-7; no firm D call. CDR1 and CDR2 from the germline V gene are KGHDR and SFDVKD. CDR3 length: 11 amino acids. Trimming took off 6 bases at V and 10 bases at J, with 12 bases between the two ends. Written as DNA, the CDR3 is TGTGCCACCAGTAACCGGGCCGACCAGTACGTC. Its translation: CATSNRADQYV.

This clonotype has a handful of counts. V is TRBV7-2 and J is TRBJ2-5, with 8 nucleotides matching TRBD2. J was trimmed by 4 bases and V by 5 bases; bases with no gene match: 6. The CDR3 runs to 14 residues. CDR1 is SGHTA and CDR2 is FQGNSA in the germline V gene. DNA of the CDR3: TGTGCCAGCAGCGCACTAGCGGCCCGAGAGACCCAGTACTTC. It encodes CASSALAARETQYF.

This clonotype was counted ten times or more. The V and J genes are TRBV5-1 and TRBJ1-5, with D hard to call. Germline CDR1 SGHRS, CDR2 YFSETQ. The CDR3 has 14 residues. Between the trimmed V and J ends, which lost 4 bases and 2 bases, there was a span of 10 bases. CDR3 sequence: CASSEGMGNQPQHF. CDR3 bases: TGCGCCAGCAGCGAGGGTATGGGCAATCAGCCCCAGCATTTT.

The table lists this clonotype with a few counts. The chain combines TRBV10-3 with TRBJ2-2, with 8 bases aligning to TRBD2. Germline trimming cut 8 bases from V and 6 bases from J; bases unmatched to any gene: 8. The CDR3 contains 14 residues. The germline V gene has CDR1 ENHRY and CDR2 SYGVKD. As DNA, the CDR3 is TGTGCCATCCGGACTAGCCCCAACTCCGGGGAGCTGTTTTTT. Protein product: CAIRTSPNSGELFF.

This clonotype was recorded only once. The gene calls are TRBV5-6 and TRBJ2-7; TRBD1 is a possible D gene (5 bases). V lost 3 bases to trimming and J lost 8 bases, with 12 bases between them. CDR1 is SGHDT and CDR2 is YYEEEE in the germline V gene. This CDR3 has 12 residues. This CDR3 reads CASSSPGRKQYF. CDR3 sequence (DNA): TGTGCCAGCAGCTCCCCAGGGCGCAAGCAGTACTTC.

This chain links TRBV5-1 with TRBJ2-3; D is ambiguous. Germline-derived CDR1 and CDR2 are SGHRS and YFSETQ. V lost 0 bases, J lost 7 bases, and 15 bases lay in between. CDR3 length equals 15 residues. The CDR3 nucleotides are TGCGCCAGCAGCTTGGCTGACCCCGAGATAAATACGCAGTATTTT. It codes for CASSLADPEINTQYF.

In its sample, this clonotype was seen a few times. This sequence joins TRBV7-8 and TRBJ1-3; D gene unclear. Germline assignment: CDR1 SGHVS and CDR2 FQNEAQ. This CDR3 comprises 15 residues. Trimming took off 0 bases at V and 4 bases at J, with 10 bases between the two ends. CDR3 in DNA: TGTGCCAGCAGCTTAGCCGTAGGGTACGGAAACACCATATATTTT. It is translated as CASSLAVGYGNTIYF.

This sequence joins TRBV20-1 and TRBJ2-3, with unresolved D. Per germline, CDR1 DFQATT and CDR2 SNEGSKA (reference sequence). This CDR3 is built from 12 residues. V was pared by 5 bases and J by 1 base, with 7 bases between. CDR3 amino acids: CSAYSRTDTQYF. The CDR3 DNA reads as TGCAGTGCTTACAGCCGCACAGATACGCAGTATTTT.

The chain links TRBV28 to TRBJ2-2; 9 nucleotides match TRBD1. CDR3 length: 15 residues. V lost 5 bases and J lost 6; bases outside the gene matches: 7. Per the germline V gene, CDR1 is MDHEN and CDR2 is SYDVKM. The chain's CDR3 is CASSTQGARSGELFF. CDR3 nucleotide sequence: TGTGCCAGCAGTACACAGGGGGCGCGTTCCGGGGAGCTGTTTTTT. Complete variable domain (other parts from reference TRBV28 and TRBJ2-2): DVKVTQSSRYLVKRTGEKVFLECVQDMDHENMFWYRQDPGLGLRLIYFSYDVKMKEKGDIPEGYSVSREKKERFSLILESASTNQTSMYLCASSTQGARSGELFFGEGSRLTVL.

Regarding this clonotype: Given the absence of the conserved phenylalanine or tryptophan at the CDR3 end, a read error is likely. The chain links TRBV5-1 to TRBJ1-2; the match to TRBD1 covers 7 bases. After removal of 4 bases from V and 7 bases from J, the junction contained 7 bases not matched to a gene. CDR3 length: 13 residues. Germline-derived CDR1 and CDR2 are SGHRS and YFSETQ. CDR3 sequence reads: CASSAGQPGGYTY. The DNA of the CDR3 is TGCGCCAGCAGCGCGGGACAGCCCGGTGGCTACACCTAC.

The sample holds a few counts of this clonotype. The gene calls are TRBV5-5 and TRBJ2-3; D is ambiguous. V was cut by 2 bases and J by 4 bases, with 14 bases left in between. From germline, CDR1 is SGHKS and CDR2 YYEKEE (reference sequence). The CDR3 is 15 residues long. This chain's CDR3 is CASSFRGPLPDTQYF. The CDR3 DNA sequence: TGTGCCAGCAGCTTCCGAGGACCCCTGCCAGATACGCAGTATTTT.

The chain couples TRBV15 to TRBJ2-7; weak D call: TRBD1 (6 bases). Deletions cut 3 bases from V and 4 bases from J, with 16 bases between. Germline assignment: CDR1 LNHNV and CDR2 YYDKDF (reference sequence). CDR3 length: 15 amino acids. DNA of the CDR3: TGTGCCACCAGCAGGGCGCCCGGGACACTATACGAGCAGTACTTC. It encodes CATSRAPGTLYEQYF.

In its sample, this clonotype was seen a few times. V and J are TRBV7-8 and TRBJ2-7; D not resolved. Germline CDR1 and CDR2: SGHVS and FQNEAQ. There are 14 residues in the CDR3. Trimming shortened V by 1 base and J by 4 bases, and 11 bases separated the two germline ends. The CDR3 region is CASSLGPTAYEQYV. The CDR3 coding sequence is TGTGCCAGCAGCTTAGGGCCGACTGCGTACGAGCAGTACGTC.

J is TRBJ1-2 and V is TRBV4-3; a possible D gene is TRBD1 (6 bases). The CDR3 spans 13 residues. Trimming took 0 bases from V and 8 from J, leaving 10 bases between them. Germline V gene lookup returns CDR1 LGHNA and CDR2 YSLEER. CDR3 sequence: CASSQEQGSGYTF. CDR3 nucleotide sequence: TGCGCCAGCAGCCAAGAACAGGGCAGCGGCTACACCTTC.

This clonotype was seen a handful of times. Written as DNA, the CDR3 is TGCAGTGGGGCCAAGGGGGCGCGCACAGATACGCAGTATTTT. Protein sequence: CSGAKGARTDTQYF. The chain carries TRBV20-1 and TRBJ2-3; 7 positions match TRBD1. The CDR3 contains 14 residues. Germline assignment: CDR1 DFQATT and CDR2 SNEGSKA (reference sequence). The J segment lost 1 base and the V segment lost 7 bases, leaving 8 bases of the junction unmatched.

V usage is TRBV5-1 and J usage is TRBJ1-1; D not certain. Per germline, CDR1 SGHRS and CDR2 YFSETQ. CDR3 length: 12 amino acids. Trimming removed 0 bases from V and 4 bases from J, with 4 bases in between. This chain's CDR3 is CASSLVPTEAFF. The CDR3 nucleotides are TGCGCCAGCAGCTTGGTCCCCACTGAAGCTTTCTTT.

The rearrangement links TRBV20-1 to TRBJ2-7; 11 nucleotides match TRBD2. The V segment lost 6 bases and the J segment 0 bases; nucleotides outside the gene matches: 13. CDR1 and CDR2 (germline): DFQATT, SNEGSKA (reference sequence). This CDR3 has 17 amino acids. The CDR3 sequence: CSAPTTSGGSSSYEQYF. In DNA form, the CDR3 reads TGCAGTGCGCCTACAACTAGCGGGGGCTCAAGCTCCTACGAGCAGTACTTC.

This clonotype has only a few counts. CDR3 in DNA: TGTGCCAGCAGGTTAATTGCTGAGCAGTTCTTC. Protein sequence: CASRLIAEQFF. The gene calls are TRBV7-9 and TRBJ2-1; D gene uncertain. The V gene's germline CDR1 is SEHNR and CDR2 FQNEAQ (reference sequence). This CDR3 region has 11 residues. V lost 6 bases, J lost 9 bases, and 9 bases lay in between. The entire variable domain, with the rest obtained from reference TRBV7-9 and TRBJ2-1, is as follows: DTGVSQNPRHKITKRGQNVTFRCDPISEHNRLYWYRQTLGQGPEFLTYFQNEAQLEKSRLLSDRFSAERPKGSFSTLEIQRTEQGDSAMYLCASRLIAEQFFGPGTRLTVL.